Listed below are T cell receptor beta chains from one sample, sequenced in a study of radiation and T cells in renal cell carcinoma. Profiled with immunoSEQ multiplex PCR; TCRdb holds only in-frame clones, not every one. The table lists about 130,000 clones, about 81% of them singletons. Specimen: blood, collected from a patient whose treatment included radiotherapy and nephrectomy. These receptors were collected from a man aged 45-65 years with renal cell carcinoma. Both conserved end residues are part of each CDR3. The order of the fields is clone size, D gene, V gene, J gene, CDR3 DNA, CDR3 protein. A D gene is named only where the DNA matches it firmly. The listing skips clone size in some rows; elsewhere it reads once, few, many or a size class.

size: once; D: .; V: TRBV29-1; J: TRBJ2-7; DNA: TGCAGCGTTGAAGATTCCAGGCAGTCCTACGAGCAGTACTTC; CDR3: CSVEDSRQSYEQYF
size: .; D: .; V: TRBV30; J: TRBJ2-2; DNA: TGTGCCTGGAGTGTAGGTTTAGGGGAGGCCGGGGAGCTGTTTTTT; CDR3: CAWSVGLGEAGELFF
size: .; D: .; V: TRBV5-1; J: TRBJ2-7; DNA: TGCGCCAGCAGCTTTCTGGCAGGGGCCTACGAGCAGTACTTC; CDR3: CASSFLAGAYEQYF
size: .; D: TRBD1; V: TRBV5-1; J: TRBJ2-3; DNA: TGCGCCAGCAGCGACACAGGGGCGAGCACAGATACGCAGTATTTT; CDR3: CASSDTGASTDTQYF
size: .; D: .; V: TRBV7-2; J: TRBJ2-7; DNA: TGTGCCAGCAGCTTTGGGGCCTACGAGCAGTACTTC; CDR3: CASSFGAYEQYF
size: .; D: .; V: TRBV7-3; J: TRBJ2-5; DNA: TGTGCCAGCAGCTCACAGGGAGGGTATGGGGAGACCCAGTACTTC; CDR3: CASSSQGGYGETQYF
size: .; D: .; V: TRBV7-9; J: TRBJ1-5; DNA: TGTGCCAGCTCTTCGGATAGCAATCAGCCCCAGCATTTT; CDR3: CASSSDSNQPQHF
size: .; D: .; V: TRBV6-6; J: TRBJ1-5; DNA: TGTGCCAGCAGTTACTCGAAAGGTAATCAGCCCCAGCATTTT; CDR3: CASSYSKGNQPQHF
size: .; D: .; V: TRBV18; J: TRBJ1-6; DNA: TGTGCCAGCTCAACCACTGGGGTTGCCTATAATTCACCCCTCCACTTT; CDR3: CASSTTGVAYNSPLHF
size: .; D: .; V: TRBV27; J: TRBJ1-1; DNA: TGTGCCAGCAGGTTGAACACTGAAGCTTTCTTT; CDR3: CASRLNTEAFF
size: .; D: .; V: TRBV2; J: TRBJ2-4; DNA: TGTGCCAGCAGTCAAGACCAAACGGTCAACATTCAGTACTTC; CDR3: CASSQDQTVNIQYF
size: few; D: .; V: TRBV7-2; J: TRBJ2-1; DNA: TGTGCCAGCAGCTTGCCAGGGCAATACAATGAGCAGTTCTTC; CDR3: CASSLPGQYNEQFF
size: .; D: .; V: TRBV7-2; J: TRBJ1-6; DNA: TGTGCCAGCAGCTTAGCCGTTGGACGGAATAATTCACCCCTCCACTTT; CDR3: CASSLAVGRNNSPLHF
size: .; D: .; V: TRBV5-1; J: TRBJ2-5; DNA: TGCGCCAGCAGCTTGCTCTCGCGGGGACCCCAAGAGACCCAGTACTTC; CDR3: CASSLLSRGPQETQYF